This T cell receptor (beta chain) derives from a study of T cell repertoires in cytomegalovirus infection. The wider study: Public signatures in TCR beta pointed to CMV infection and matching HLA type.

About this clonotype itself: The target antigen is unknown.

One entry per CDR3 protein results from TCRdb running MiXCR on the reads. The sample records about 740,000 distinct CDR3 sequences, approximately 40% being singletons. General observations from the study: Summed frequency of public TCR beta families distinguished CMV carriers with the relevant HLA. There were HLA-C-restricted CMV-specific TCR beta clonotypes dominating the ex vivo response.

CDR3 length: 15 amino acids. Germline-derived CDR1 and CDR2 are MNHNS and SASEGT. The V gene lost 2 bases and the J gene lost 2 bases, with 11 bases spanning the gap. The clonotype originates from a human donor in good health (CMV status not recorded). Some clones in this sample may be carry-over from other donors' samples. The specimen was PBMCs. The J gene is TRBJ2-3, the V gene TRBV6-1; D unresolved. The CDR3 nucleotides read TGTGCCAGCAGTGAATGGGATAGATCCACAGATACGCAGTATTTT. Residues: CASSEWDRSTDTQYF.